These T cell receptor beta chains were read from a single sample in a study of blood T cell repertoires in COVID-19. The method was immunoSEQ multiplex PCR; TCRdb's version includes in-frame clones alone and lacks a portion of them. The sample lists approximately 70,000 clones; roughly 90% were seen once. Source material: peripheral blood. The receptors were gathered from a man between 35 and 55 years old with COVID-19, enrolled during active disease. Both conserved end residues are trimmed from each CDR3. Each record gives: V gene, D gene, CDR3 protein. A D gene is named only where the DNA matches it firmly.

V gene: TRBV4-2
D gene: TRBD1
CDR3 protein: ASSQDYRGLYEQY

V gene: TRBV28
D gene: .
CDR3 protein: ASMPGDTDTQY

V gene: TRBV27
D gene: .
CDR3 protein: ASSLTVGNQPQH

V gene: TRBV23-1
D gene: .
CDR3 protein: AILVGDDYGYT

V gene: TRBV19
D gene: TRBD1
CDR3 protein: ASSIGQGTDTQY

V gene: TRBV28
D gene: TRBD1
CDR3 protein: ASSLSDRVLRGWH

V gene: TRBV7-9
D gene: .
CDR3 protein: ASSSGWGLFEQY

V gene: TRBV9
D gene: TRBD2
CDR3 protein: ASSVELAGYNEQF

V gene: TRBV9
D gene: TRBD2
CDR3 protein: ASSVTSAETQY

V gene: TRBV5-4
D gene: TRBD2
CDR3 protein: ASSGGGSYNEQF

V gene: TRBV29-1
D gene: TRBD1
CDR3 protein: SAEGTGGSTGELF

V gene: TRBV27
D gene: .
CDR3 protein: ASSQTSGGTQY

V gene: TRBV2
D gene: TRBD1
CDR3 protein: ASRGTGTYGYT

V gene: TRBV9
D gene: .
CDR3 protein: ASSVVAGEETQY

V gene: TRBV5-5
D gene: .
CDR3 protein: ASSQTGFEQY

V gene: TRBV3-1/TRBV3-2
D gene: .
CDR3 protein: ASSPIGDSALSQPQH

V gene: TRBV11-2
D gene: .
CDR3 protein: ASSLRRDFGYT

V gene: TRBV19
D gene: TRBD1
CDR3 protein: ASSSTRTGRRERGYT

V gene: TRBV4-1
D gene: TRBD1
CDR3 protein: ASSQEEGANYGYT